This T cell receptor (beta chain) was found in a study of CD8 T cells in Susac syndrome. General study points: The study admitted that it had a relatively small number of individuals in its TCR sequencing and HLA analysis.

Random hexamers were used to reverse transcribe 0.5 to 1 ug of RNA. Multiplex immunoSEQ PCR targeted 54 Vbeta and 13 Jbeta TCR beta segments. TCRdb processed the immunoSEQ multiplex PCR reads anew with MiXCR; each CDR3 protein has one entry. The repertoire holds 150,000 to 200,000 distinct CDR3 sequences, with roughly 95% as singletons. A note on this clonotype: Its antigen is not identified.

Negative isolation was applied to CD8+ and CD4+ T cells, and FACS enrichment was applied to TEMRA cells. Trimming shortened V by 3 bases and J by 7 bases, and 10 bases separated the two germline ends. This CDR3 contains 13 residues. The sample consisted of CD8+ T cells from PBMCs. The V call is TRBV12-3 or TRBV12-4, the J call TRBJ2-1, with TRBD2 as a possible D gene (5 bases). The clonotype comes from a human donor with multiple sclerosis. The CDR3 region is CASSLSAANEQFF. The DNA of the CDR3 is TGTGCCAGCAGTTTGTCAGCGGCTAATGAGCAGTTCTTC.